A single sample is the source of the 18 T cell receptor beta chains below, sequenced in a study of technical replicates of blood from a few donors (dated by TCRdb to the late 2010s). The library was made by the immunoSEQ multiplex PCR assay. TCRdb carries this immuneACCESS record with in-frame sequences only. Its versions omit some clonotypes, under half of them owing to an unresolved V gene in the studies checked, with the rest unexplained. Across this sample there are 60,000 to 85,000 clones, with about 91% seen only once. Under 0.5% of the sample goes to the ten largest clones. Sequencing was performed on T cells isolated from PBMCs. All receptors come from a human donor in good health.

The gene calls are TRBV7-9 and TRBJ2-7; TRBD2 agrees at 10 bases. The CDR3 has 15 residues. Germline CDR1 and CDR2: SEHNR and FQNEAQ (reference sequence). The V gene end was trimmed by 8 bases and the J gene end by 4 bases; junction bases not matched to a gene: 11. CDR3 amino acids: CASRTSGAGLYEQYF. CDR3 nucleotide sequence: TGTGCCAGCCGAACTAGCGGGGCCGGGTTATACGAGCAGTACTTC.

V usage is TRBV9 and J usage is TRBJ2-2; a possible D gene is TRBD2 (6 bases). Trimming took off 5 bases at V and 1 base at J, with 21 bases between the two ends. Germline CDR1 and CDR2: SGDLS and YYNGEE. The CDR3 totals 18 residues. As DNA, the CDR3 is TGTGCCAGCAGTTCATTCCCCTATAGCGGACAGAACACCGGGGAGCTGTTTTTT. This gives the protein CASSSFPYSGQNTGELFF.

V is TRBV25-1 and J is TRBJ1-1, with D perhaps TRBD1 (5 bases). The V end lost 5 bases, the J end lost 1 base, and 8 bases lay between the germline ends. The CDR3 runs to 13 residues. Germline V gene sequence: CDR1 MGHDK, CDR2 SYGVNS. In nucleotides, the CDR3 is TGTGCCAGCAGTAGCACAGGGAACACTGAAGCTTTCTTT. Translating it yields CASSSTGNTEAFF.

This chain joins TRBV9 and TRBJ2-1; no reliable D call. Germline CDR1 SGDLS, CDR2 YYNGEE. The CDR3 extends over 13 amino acids. Trimming took 4 bases from V and 8 from J, leaving 13 bases between them. The CDR3 sequence: CASSPGVGYEQFF. The CDR3 region has the DNA TGTGCCAGCAGCCCAGGCGTTGGCTATGAGCAGTTCTTC.

V is TRBV11-1 and J is TRBJ1-1; no definite D call. Germline V CDR1 and CDR2: SGHAT, FQDESV (reference sequence). V shed 6 bases and J shed 5 bases, with 7 bases lying between them. This CDR3 spans 11 amino acids. DNA for the CDR3: TGTGCCAGCAGACTAAGAACTGAAGCTTTCTTT. Translating it yields CASRLRTEAFF.

The chain recombines TRBV2 with TRBJ2-3; TRBD2 is a possible D gene (6 bases). Germline V lookup: CDR1 SNHLY, CDR2 FYNNEI. There are 11 residues in the CDR3. Trimming left V 7 bases short and J 7 bases short, with 9 bases between. DNA for the CDR3: TGTGCCAGCAACGGAGGGTATACGCAGTATTTT. Protein: CASNGGYTQYF.

This chain joins TRBV2 and TRBJ2-7; tentative D call: TRBD2 (6 bases). Per germline, CDR1 SNHLY and CDR2 FYNNEI. CDR3 length: 13 amino acids. The V and J ends lost 4 bases and 3 bases respectively, with 10 bases between them. Here the CDR3 DNA reads TGTGCCAGCAGTGCGGGACTCCACTACGAGCAGTACTTC. Encoded protein: CASSAGLHYEQYF.

V usage is TRBV9 and J usage is TRBJ2-3, with a tentative D call TRBD2 (6 bases). Germline values: CDR1 SGDLS, CDR2 YYNGEE. Trimming took off 2 bases at V and 7 bases at J, with 11 bases between the two ends. The CDR3 runs 13 residues. CDR3: CASSVPSENTQYF. The CDR3 nucleotides read TGTGCCAGCAGCGTCCCTAGCGAGAATACGCAGTATTTT.

The CDR3 DNA reads TGTGCCAGCAGGGAGGGACTAGCGGGCCAAGAGACCCAGTACTTC. Encoded protein: CASREGLAGQETQYF. V usage is TRBV2 and J usage is TRBJ2-5; 12 bases match TRBD2. Trimming removed 6 bases from V and 1 base from J; junction bases left unmatched: 3. Germline CDR1 SNHLY, CDR2 FYNNEI. The CDR3 is made up of 15 amino acids. Based on the CDR3 plus reference TRBV2 and TRBJ2-5, the full variable domain is EPEVTQTPSHQVTQMGQEVILRCVPISNHLYFYWYRQILGQKVEFLVSFYNNEISEKSEIFDDQFSVERPDGSNFTLKIRSTKLEDSAMYFCASREGLAGQETQYFGPGTRLLVL.

The chain carries TRBV6-1 and TRBJ1-2; D gene unclear. CDR1 is MNHNS and CDR2 is SASEGT in the germline V gene. This CDR3 is built from 13 residues. The V end lost 1 base, the J end lost 9 bases, and 12 bases lay between the germline ends. The CDR3 sequence is CASSEGLRVSYTF. The CDR3 coding sequence is TGTGCCAGCAGTGAAGGGCTCCGGGTTAGCTACACCTTC.

The table lists this clone with a count of one. The CDR3 DNA sequence: TGCGCCAGCAGCTTGGGGCATATATCCTACGAGCAGTACTTC. It translates to CASSLGHISYEQYF. This rearrangement joins TRBV5-1 to TRBJ2-7, with D unclear. The CDR3 runs 14 residues. Trimming cost V 0 bases and J 1 base, with 8 bases left between them. Germline V gives CDR1 SGHRS, CDR2 YFSETQ. Together with reference TRBV5-1 and TRBJ2-7, the CDR3 gives the full variable domain: KAGVTQTPRYLIKTRGQQVTLSCSPISGHRSVSWYQQTPGQGLQFLFEYFSETQRNKGNFPGRFSGRQFSNSRSEMNVSTLELGDSALYLCASSLGHISYEQYFGPGTRLTVT.

This clone was observed a single time. This sequence joins TRBV9 and TRBJ2-2; D remains unclear. V gave up 0 bases and J gave up 4 bases, with 7 bases separating them. Per germline, CDR1 SGDLS and CDR2 YYNGEE. The CDR3 covers 14 residues. As DNA, the CDR3 is TGTGCCAGCAGCGTAGGTAGTGGCACCGGGGAGCTGTTTTTT. Protein: CASSVGSGTGELFF. Complete variable domain (other parts from reference TRBV9 and TRBJ2-2): DSGVTQTPKHLITATGQRVTLRCSPRSGDLSVYWYQQSLDQGLQFLIQYYNGEERAKGNILERFSAQQFPDLHSELNLSSLELGDSALYFCASSVGSGTGELFFGEGSRLTVL.

This chain joins TRBV19 and TRBJ2-5; D might be TRBD1 (5 bases). The CDR3 has 12 amino acids. Germline CDR1 and CDR2: LNHDA and SQIVND (reference sequence). Trimming removed 9 bases from V and 2 bases from J, with 10 bases in between. The CDR3 DNA reads as TGTGCCAGCGAAGACAGACAAGAGACCCAGTACTTC. Encoded protein: CASEDRQETQYF.

V usage is TRBV14 and J usage is TRBJ1-2; 9 bases agree with TRBD1. Trimming removed 2 bases from V and 6 bases from J; junction bases left unmatched: 10. The CDR3 totals 16 residues. Germline V gene sequence: CDR1 SGHDN, CDR2 FVKESK. The CDR3 sequence is CASSQLLTGGENGYTF. Written as DNA, the CDR3 is TGTGCCAGCAGCCAACTGTTGACAGGGGGTGAGAATGGCTACACCTTC.

A few counts support this clone. This chain uses TRBV9 with TRBJ1-1; 8 bases are a match to TRBD1. V was clipped by 3 bases and J by 12 bases; unmatched bases: 1. This CDR3 region has 10 residues. The germline V gene has CDR1 SGDLS and CDR2 YYNGEE. Here the CDR3 reads CASSGTGTFF. The DNA of the CDR3 is TGTGCCAGCAGCGGGACAGGGACTTTCTTT.

V usage is TRBV5-1 and J usage is TRBJ2-6; tentatively, D is TRBD1 (6 bases). The CDR3 is made up of 17 amino acids. V shed 4 bases and J shed 3 bases, with 17 bases lying between them. Germline V gene lookup returns CDR1 SGHRS and CDR2 YFSETQ. The CDR3 spells CASSRTSGQGGANVLTF. The CDR3 DNA reads TGCGCCAGCAGCCGGACCTCGGGACAAGGTGGGGCCAACGTCCTGACTTTC. Together with reference TRBV5-1 and TRBJ2-6, the CDR3 gives the full variable domain: KAGVTQTPRYLIKTRGQQVTLSCSPISGHRSVSWYQQTPGQGLQFLFEYFSETQRNKGNFPGRFSGRQFSNSRSEMNVSTLELGDSALYLCASSRTSGQGGANVLTFGAGSRLTVL.

This rearrangement joins TRBV19 to TRBJ1-5; 8 bases are a match to TRBD1. Per the germline V gene, CDR1 is LNHDA and CDR2 is SQIVND (reference sequence). The junction had 6 bases not matched to a gene; V was cut back by 10 bases and J by 4 bases. The CDR3 consists of 13 residues. The chain's CDR3 is CATRDRPNQPQHF. DNA of the CDR3: TGTGCCACCCGGGACAGGCCTAATCAGCCCCAGCATTTT.

The V call is TRBV19, the J call TRBJ2-7; weak D call: TRBD1 (6 bases). Germline V gene lookup returns CDR1 LNHDA and CDR2 SQIVND (reference sequence). Trimming left V 5 bases short and J 2 bases short, with 13 bases between. CDR3 size: 14 residues. The CDR3, as DNA: TGTGCCAGTAGTCCGCAGACAGGTCCCTACGAGCAGTACTTC. Encoded protein: CASSPQTGPYEQYF.